The source of this T cell receptor (beta chain) is a study of T cell repertoires in cytomegalovirus infection. As for the study in general: Public TCR beta signatures indicated both CMV infection and matching HLA type.

Study observations and caveats: Carriers of CMV plus the relevant HLA were identified by cumulative public TCR beta family frequency. HLA-C-restricted CMV clonotypes gave the most frequent clonotype in two of eight donors.

Germline CDR1 and CDR2: SEHNR and FQNEAQ (reference sequence). The junction had 9 bases not matched to a gene; V was cut back by 4 bases and J by 3 bases. The CDR3 sequence is 16 residues long. MiXCR, applied by TCRdb to the reads, yields one record per CDR3 protein. Of about 490,000 distinct CDR3 sequences in the sample, 11% were seen once. About this clonotype: What it binds is unknown.

The receptor's source is a human donor in good health (CMV status not recorded). Some clones in this sample may be carry-over from other donors' samples. The genes are TRBV7-9 and TRBJ2-5; 9 nucleotides match TRBD1. Sequenced sample: PBMCs. In DNA form, the CDR3 reads TGTGCCAGCAGCTCTACCCAGGACAGGGGTAAAGAGACCCAGTACTTC. It yields the protein CASSSTQDRGKETQYF.